These 12 T cell receptor beta chains originate from one sample sequenced in a study of radiation and T cells in renal cell carcinoma. Assay used: immunoSEQ multiplex PCR; TCRdb lists only in-frame clones, some missing. The sample carries some 150,000 clones, approximately 87% recorded once. The time point: baseline pretreatment blood. Regarding treatment: 15 Gy SBRT to primary tumor, nephrectomy 4 weeks later. Here the sequenced sample was blood, taken from a patient whose treatment included radiotherapy and nephrectomy. The receptors here all came from a woman aged 45 to 65 with renal cell carcinoma.

In regard to this clone: The junction departs from the called germline gene at one end, perhaps through a read error. V gene TRBV28 combines with J gene TRBJ2-7; D is ambiguous. The CDR3 consists of 14 residues. Per germline, CDR1 MDHEN and CDR2 SYDVKM. CDR3 sequence (DNA): TGTGCCAGCAGTCGACCGGAACCGGTCTACGGGCAGTACTTC. This codes for CASSRPEPVYGQYF. The whole variable domain, remainder taken from reference TRBV28 and TRBJ2-7, is DVKVTQSSRYLVKRTGEKVFLECVQDMDHENMFWYRQDPGLGLRLIYFSYDVKMKEKGDIPEGYSVSREKKERFSLILESASTNQTSMYLCASSRPEPVYGQYFGPGTRLTVT.

The chain uses TRBV13 and TRBJ1-6; TRBD1 might be the D (5 bases). The CDR3 length is 15 residues. Trimming left V 5 bases short and J 6 bases short, with 14 bases between. CDR1 and CDR2 from the germline V gene are PRHDT and FYEKMQ (reference sequence). In nucleotides, the CDR3 is TGTGCCAGCAGCCCAAACCGGGGGGGTAATTCACCCCTCCACTTT. It yields the protein CASSPNRGGNSPLHF.

The chain recombines TRBV4-2 with TRBJ2-6; D not certain. The CDR3 runs 17 residues. V was pared by 0 bases and J by 4 bases, with 13 bases between. Per the germline V gene, CDR1 is LGHNA and CDR2 is YNFKEQ. The CDR3 DNA sequence: TGTGCCAGCAGCCAAGATGGGAACTCAGCGGGGGCCAACGTCCTGACTTTC. Its protein product is CASSQDGNSAGANVLTF.

This clone has just a few counts. CDR3 region: CATMDRGEETQYF. The DNA for the CDR3 is TGTGCCACTATGGACAGAGGAGAAGAGACCCAGTACTTC. The rearrangement links TRBV15 to TRBJ2-5, with a weak D call TRBD1 (6 bases). Germline CDR1 reads LNHNV; CDR2 reads YYDKDF (reference sequence). The CDR3 is 13 amino acids. The V end was cut by 9 bases, the J end by 3 bases, with 14 bases between.

J is TRBJ2-1 and V is TRBV5-1; the match to TRBD2 covers 7 bases. Germline CDR1 and CDR2: SGHRS and YFSETQ. This CDR3 region has 16 residues. The V and J ends lost 0 bases and 2 bases, in that order; junction bases with no gene match: 5. In DNA form, the CDR3 reads TGCGCCAGCAGCTTGGAACTGAGCGGGGCCTACAATGAGCAGTTCTTC. It specifies CASSLELSGAYNEQFF.

The V call is TRBV6-5, the J call TRBJ2-7; D is unresolved. V was shortened by 0 bases and J by 3 bases, with 9 bases between the two germline ends. CDR3 length equals 14 residues. CDR1 is MNHEY and CDR2 is SVGAGI in the germline V gene. CDR3 region: CASSYSRWDYEQYF. CDR3 sequence (DNA): TGTGCCAGCAGTTACTCGAGGTGGGACTACGAGCAGTACTTC.

V and J are TRBV7-9 and TRBJ1-5, with 10 bases lining up with TRBD1. CDR1 is SEHNR, CDR2 FQNEAQ, per germline (reference sequence). The CDR3 contains 16 residues. Unmatched junction bases numbered 8, after V lost 5 bases and J lost 4 bases. CDR3 loop: CASSLDRGLGNQPQHF. The CDR3 DNA follows: TGTGCCAGCAGCCTTGACAGGGGGCTTGGGAATCAGCCCCAGCATTTT.

This clone was detected once. The chain uses TRBV19 and TRBJ1-5; D uncertain. The CDR3 has 15 amino acids. V lost 7 bases, J lost 2 bases, and 15 bases lay in between. Germline V CDR1 and CDR2: LNHDA, SQIVND (reference sequence). CDR3 coding DNA: TGTGCCAGTATCGGACCAGGAATGGGCAATCAGCCCCAGCATTTT. This translates into CASIGPGMGNQPQHF.

V gene TRBV9 combines with J gene TRBJ2-7; the D gene is possibly TRBD2 (5 bases). With 0 bases removed from V and 4 bases from J, the gap between germline ends came to 14 bases. The germline V gene encodes CDR1 SGDLS and CDR2 YYNGEE. The CDR3 runs 15 residues. In DNA, the CDR3 is TGTGCCAGCAGCGTAGGTGCCGGGATGGCGTACGAGCAGTACTTC. This encodes CASSVGAGMAYEQYF. The entire variable domain, with the rest obtained from reference TRBV9 and TRBJ2-7, is as follows: DSGVTQTPKHLITATGQRVTLRCSPRSGDLSVYWYQQSLDQGLQFLIQYYNGEERAKGNILERFSAQQFPDLHSELNLSSLELGDSALYFCASSVGAGMAYEQYFGPGTRLTVT.

This sequence joins TRBV7-2 and TRBJ2-5, with 7 bases lining up with TRBD2. Trimming removed 3 bases from V and 2 bases from J; junction bases left unmatched: 3. Germline assignment: CDR1 SGHTA and CDR2 FQGNSA. This CDR3 contains 14 residues. CDR3 DNA sequence: TGTGCCAGCAGCTTGGGGAGGGTGCAAGAGACCCAGTACTTC. Translation: CASSLGRVQETQYF.

The V call is TRBV28, the J call TRBJ2-7; a possible D gene is TRBD1 (6 bases). Trimming removed 6 bases from V and 3 bases from J, with 12 bases in between. In germline, CDR1 is MDHEN, CDR2 SYDVKM. CDR3 length equals 13 residues. The CDR3 here is CASRSPGDYEQYF. The CDR3 bases are TGTGCCAGCAGGTCCCCAGGGGACTACGAGCAGTACTTC. Using reference TRBV28 and TRBJ2-7 for the parts outside the CDR3, the full variable domain is DVKVTQSSRYLVKRTGEKVFLECVQDMDHENMFWYRQDPGLGLRLIYFSYDVKMKEKGDIPEGYSVSREKKERFSLILESASTNQTSMYLCASRSPGDYEQYFGPGTRLTVT.

This clone is a singleton in its sample. Other DNA sequences of this sample code for an identical CDR3. The chain employs TRBV30 and TRBJ1-5; no reliable D call. The V end was cut by 0 bases, the J end by 4 bases, with 7 bases between. CDR3 length: 13 amino acids. Germline lookup yields CDR1 GTSNPN and CDR2 SVGIG (reference sequence). The CDR3 DNA reads as TGTGCCTGGAGTGTACAAGGAAATCAGCCCCAGCATTTT. Its protein is CAWSVQGNQPQHF.